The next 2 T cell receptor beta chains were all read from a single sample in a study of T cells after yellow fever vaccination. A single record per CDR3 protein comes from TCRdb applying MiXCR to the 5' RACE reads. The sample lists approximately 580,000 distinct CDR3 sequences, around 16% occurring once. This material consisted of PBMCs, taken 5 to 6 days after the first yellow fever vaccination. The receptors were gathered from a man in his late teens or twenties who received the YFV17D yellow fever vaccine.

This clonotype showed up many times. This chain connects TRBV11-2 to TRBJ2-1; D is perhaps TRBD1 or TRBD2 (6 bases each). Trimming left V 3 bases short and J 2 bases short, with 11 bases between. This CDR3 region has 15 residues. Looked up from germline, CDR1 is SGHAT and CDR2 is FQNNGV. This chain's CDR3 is CASSFDGGPYNEQFF. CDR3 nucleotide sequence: TGTGCCAGCAGCTTTGACGGGGGCCCCTACAATGAGCAGTTCTTC.

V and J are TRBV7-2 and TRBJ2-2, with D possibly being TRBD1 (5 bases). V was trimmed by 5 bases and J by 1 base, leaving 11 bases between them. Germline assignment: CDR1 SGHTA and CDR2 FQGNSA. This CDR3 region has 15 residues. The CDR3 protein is CASSPITGNTGELFF. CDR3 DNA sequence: TGTGCCAGCAGCCCTATCACAGGGAACACCGGGGAGCTGTTTTTT.